This passage covers 18 T cell receptor beta chains from one sample sequenced in a study of T-cell reconstitution after alpha-beta-depleted transplantation in children. Preparation of the TCRbeta library involved a method that used unique molecular identifiers. TCRdb re-derived calls from the PCR reads in MiXCR, one entry per CDR3 protein. The table shows hundreds of thousands of distinct CDR3 sequences, with around 14% occurring only once. Sequencing used PBMCs, obtained before TCRalphabeta/CD19-depleted stem cell transplant. These receptors were collected from a girl aged 2 to 9 with congenital amegakaryocytic thrombocytopenia, due to receive a stem cell transplant.

This clonotype came up many times. This sequence joins TRBV29-1 and TRBJ2-1, with D perhaps matching TRBD2 (6 bases). Deletions cut 3 bases from V and 2 bases from J, with 14 bases between. The CDR3 consists of 15 residues. Germline V gene lookup returns CDR1 SQVTM and CDR2 ANQGSEA. The CDR3 region is CSVEGIGGPYNEQFF. The CDR3 DNA reads TGCAGCGTTGAGGGCATCGGGGGTCCCTACAATGAGCAGTTCTTC.

This chain connects TRBV20-1 to TRBJ2-5; D call uncertain. CDR3 length: 14 residues. V lost 0 bases and J lost 1, with 9 bases in between. Germline V gives CDR1 DFQATT, CDR2 SNEGSKA (reference sequence). As DNA, the CDR3 is TGCAGTGCTAGAGACGGAAGGAGCCAAGAGACCCAGTACTTC. Translating gives CSARDGRSQETQYF.

The chain links TRBV25-1 to TRBJ2-3, with 10 nucleotides matching TRBD2. Per the germline V gene, CDR1 is MGHDK and CDR2 is SYGVNS. CDR3 size: 16 residues. Unmatched junction bases numbered 11, after V lost 1 base and J lost 10 bases. In DNA, the CDR3 is TGTGCCAGCAGTGAATCTCGGGGCAGCGGACTAGCGGCGCAGTATTTT. Protein product: CASSESRGSGLAAQYF.

The sample holds many counts of this clonotype. CDR3 residues: CASSSTGGYTGELFF. The CDR3, as DNA: TGCGCCAGCAGCTCGACGGGAGGTTACACCGGGGAGCTGTTTTTT. The V and J genes are TRBV5-1 and TRBJ2-2; 7 bases match TRBD2. CDR1 is SGHRS and CDR2 is YFSETQ in the germline V gene. With 3 bases clipped from V and 3 bases from J, the junction kept 5 bases outside the gene matches. CDR3 size: 15 residues.

This chain uses TRBV5-5 with TRBJ2-7; possible D gene TRBD1, 5 bases. This CDR3 is built from 13 residues. Deletions cut 4 bases from V and 0 bases from J, with 8 bases between. CDR1 and CDR2 from the germline V gene are SGHKS and YYEKEE (reference sequence). CDR3 sequence: CASSETDSYEQYF. CDR3 sequence (DNA): TGTGCCAGCAGCGAGACAGACTCCTACGAGCAGTACTTC.

This chain links TRBV7-9 with TRBJ2-7, with 11 bases identical to TRBD2. The trim removed 1 base at V and 7 bases at J, leaving 12 bases unmatched. The CDR3 is 17 amino acids. Germline lookup yields CDR1 SEHNR and CDR2 FQNEAQ (reference sequence). CDR3 residues: CASSLGRLAGSLREQYF. In DNA form, the CDR3 reads TGTGCCAGCAGCTTAGGAAGACTAGCGGGGTCCCTACGGGAGCAGTACTTC.

CDR3 residues: CATSTVRGPLQPQHF. The CDR3 nucleotides are TGTGCCACCAGCACCGTACGGGGGCCCCTTCAGCCCCAGCATTTT. The chain recombines TRBV15 with TRBJ1-5; TRBD1 might be the D (6 bases). Germline CDR1 LNHNV, CDR2 YYDKDF (reference sequence). The CDR3 contains 15 residues. V was clipped by 4 bases and J by 6 bases, with 16 bases between them.

This clonotype was picked up many times. The chain uses TRBV29-1 and TRBJ2-5, with D perhaps TRBD2 (6 bases). The CDR3 totals 13 residues. The germline V gene encodes CDR1 SQVTM and CDR2 ANQGSEA. V lost 3 bases and J lost 1, with 9 bases in between. DNA for the CDR3: TGCAGCGTTGATGCGGGAATCCAAGAGACCCAGTACTTC. Protein: CSVDAGIQETQYF.

This clonotype was observed a handful of times. The chain employs TRBV18 and TRBJ1-2; the D gene is possibly TRBD1 (6 bases). CDR3 length equals 19 residues. Trimming removed 2 bases from V and 7 bases from J, with 29 bases in between. Germline lookup yields CDR1 KGHSH and CDR2 LQKENI. In nucleotides, the CDR3 is TGTGCCAGCTCACCAACCTCGCCCGGGATACAGGGTCGGTTTCGTGGCTACACCTTC. Encoded protein: CASSPTSPGIQGRFRGYTF. Together with reference TRBV18 and TRBJ1-2, the CDR3 gives the full variable domain: NAGVMQNPRHLVRRRGQEARLRCSPMKGHSHVYWYRQLPEEGLKFMVYLQKENIIDESGMPKERFSAEFPKEGPSILRIQQVVRGDSAAYFCASSPTSPGIQGRFRGYTFGSGTRLTVV.

This clonotype was seen more than once but under ten times. The chain links TRBV5-1 to TRBJ1-2, with 9 nucleotides matching TRBD1. V shed 2 bases, J shed 4 bases, and the junction held 6 bases outside the gene matches. The length of the CDR3 is 15 residues. CDR1 and CDR2 from the germline V gene are SGHRS and YFSETQ. As DNA, the CDR3 is TGCGCCAGCAGCTTAGAAACAGGGGGCGCCTATGGCTACACCTTC. This gives the protein CASSLETGGAYGYTF.

This clonotype occurred a few times. J is TRBJ2-1 and V is TRBV5-1, with 10 bases identical to TRBD1. Looked up from germline, CDR1 is SGHRS and CDR2 is YFSETQ. The CDR3 consists of 17 residues. V shed 5 bases, J shed 3 bases, and the junction held 11 bases outside the gene matches. The DNA for the CDR3 is TGCGCCAGCAGACCGGGACAGGGGTCTGATTACTACAATGAGCAGTTCTTC. Translating gives CASRPGQGSDYYNEQFF.

This clonotype was seen many times. V gene TRBV20-1 combines with J gene TRBJ2-1; TRBD2 is a possible D gene (6 bases). This CDR3 has 12 residues. The V gene lost 6 bases and the J gene lost 4 bases, with 10 bases spanning the gap. The germline CDR1 and CDR2 sequences are DFQATT and SNEGSKA (reference sequence). The CDR3 reads CSAYSGYNEQFF. The CDR3 DNA reads TGCAGTGCCTATAGCGGATACAATGAGCAGTTCTTC.

This clonotype was seen many times. This sequence joins TRBV5-1 and TRBJ2-7; weak D call: TRBD1 (6 bases). The CDR3 extends over 13 amino acids. The germline V gene encodes CDR1 SGHRS and CDR2 YFSETQ. V was clipped by 3 bases and J by 2 bases, with 9 bases between them. The CDR3 DNA reads as TGCGCCAGCAGCTCACAGGGCCCCTACGAGCAGTACTTC. Translation: CASSSQGPYEQYF.

This clonotype was counted many times. The chain combines TRBV29-1 with TRBJ2-7, with D unresolved. The CDR3 runs 12 residues. Between the trimmed V and J ends, which lost 3 bases and 0 bases, there was a span of 6 bases. Germline V gene data show CDR1 as SQVTM and CDR2 as ANQGSEA. The CDR3 nucleotides read TGCAGCGTTGAGATACGCTCCTACGAGCAGTACTTC. Protein product: CSVEIRSYEQYF.

This clonotype was observed a few times. The CDR3 DNA follows: TGTGCCAGCTCACGACCGACGGGAGGTGAGCAGTTCTTC. Its translation: CASSRPTGGEQFF. J is TRBJ2-1 and V is TRBV18, with 7 bases that match TRBD2. The CDR3 contains 13 residues. CDR1 and CDR2 from the germline V gene are KGHSH and LQKENI. J gave up 9 bases and V 4 bases, and 6 bases lay outside the gene matches. The variable domain in full, completed from reference TRBV18 and TRBJ2-1, reads NAGVMQNPRHLVRRRGQEARLRCSPMKGHSHVYWYRQLPEEGLKFMVYLQKENIIDESGMPKERFSAEFPKEGPSILRIQQVVRGDSAAYFCASSRPTGGEQFFGPGTRLTVL.

The J gene is TRBJ2-3, the V gene TRBV12-3 or TRBV12-4, with 7 nucleotides matching TRBD2. V gave up 1 base and J gave up 5 bases; unmatched junction bases: 6. The CDR3 contains 15 residues. DNA of the CDR3: TGTGCCAGCAGTTTAGATTCGCCTAGCGGAGATACGCAGTATTTT. This translates into CASSLDSPSGDTQYF.

Concerning this clonotype itself: A much larger clone differs from this one at a single base, so this may be a read error. The rearrangement joins TRBV14 to TRBJ2-1, with no clear D. In germline, CDR1 is SGHDN, CDR2 FVKESK. The CDR3 contains 14 residues. Trimming removed 1 base at V and 8 bases at J, with 12 bases between. The CDR3 protein is CASSQGQYGDEQFF. The CDR3 region has the DNA TGTGCCAGCAGCCAAGGGCAGTACGGCGATGAGCAGTTCTTC.

This clonotype was recorded many times. This chain uses TRBV29-1 with TRBJ2-7; TRBD2 agrees at 7 bases. The CDR3 sequence is 13 residues long. Germline CDR1 reads SQVTM; CDR2 reads ANQGSEA. The V and J ends lost 4 bases and 0 bases, in that order; junction bases with no gene match: 3. The CDR3 region has the DNA TGCAGCGTTGGAGCTAGCGGCTCCTACGAGCAGTACTTC. It yields the protein CSVGASGSYEQYF.